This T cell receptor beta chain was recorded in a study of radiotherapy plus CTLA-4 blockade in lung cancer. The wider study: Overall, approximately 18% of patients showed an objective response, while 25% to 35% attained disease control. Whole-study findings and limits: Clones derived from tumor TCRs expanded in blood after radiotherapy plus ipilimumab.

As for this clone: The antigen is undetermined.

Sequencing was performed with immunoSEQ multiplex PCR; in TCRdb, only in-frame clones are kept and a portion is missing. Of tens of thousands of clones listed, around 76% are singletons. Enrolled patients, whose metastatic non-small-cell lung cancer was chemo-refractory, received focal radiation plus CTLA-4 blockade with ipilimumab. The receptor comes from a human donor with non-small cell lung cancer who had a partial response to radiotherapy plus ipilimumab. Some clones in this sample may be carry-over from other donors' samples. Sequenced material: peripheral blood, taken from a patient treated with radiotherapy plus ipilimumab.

The CDR3 nucleotides read TGTGCCACCAGTTCTGACGCGGGGAGGGCGGGCACCTTC. Translation gives CATSSDAGRAGTF. The chain uses TRBV15 and TRBJ1-2; no clear D. The V gene lost 6 bases and the J gene lost 13 bases, with 21 bases spanning the gap. In germline, CDR1 is LNHNV, CDR2 YYDKDF (reference sequence). This CDR3 is 13 amino acids long.